This T cell receptor beta chain was documented in a study of T cell repertoires in cytomegalovirus infection. This clonotype showed up just a few times. What it binds is unknown. This CDR3 is 17 amino acids long. CDR1 and CDR2 from the germline V gene are SNHLY and FYNNEI. Trimming cost V 6 bases and J 2 bases; bases outside gene matches: 6. TCRdb re-called the reads through MiXCR, storing one row per CDR3 protein. The sample lists some 920,000 distinct CDR3 sequences, roughly 30% occurring once. The receptor was isolated from a human donor in good health (CMV status not recorded). Some clones in this sample may be carry-over from other donors' samples. This chain connects TRBV2 to TRBJ2-5, with TRBD2 matching 16 bases. This sample comprised cultured CD8+ T cells from PBMCs, obtained from culture after CMV antigen stimulation. CDR3 loop: CASRPPGLAGGQETQYF. CDR3 sequence (DNA): TGTGCCAGCAGGCCTCCGGGACTAGCGGGGGGGCAAGAGACCCAGTACTTC.